This TCR beta chain was found in a study of T cell responses to AZD1222 COVID-19 vaccine. CDR3 size: 13 residues. The V gene lost 3 bases and the J gene lost 9 bases, with 12 bases spanning the gap. Germline V gene lookup returns CDR1 SNHLY and CDR2 FYNNEI. Produced via immunoSEQ multiplex PCR; TCRdb's table is partial and in-frame only. The sample contains around 79,000 clones, 88% of which appear only once. This TCR derives from an adult in good health. The chain joins TRBV2 to TRBJ1-5; D remains unclear. The material sequenced was peripheral blood, taken on day 0 of AZD1222 vaccination. CDR3 sequence (DNA): TGTGCCAGCAGTGATAGCCCCCCTCGGCCCCAGCATTTT. As protein: CASSDSPPRPQHF.